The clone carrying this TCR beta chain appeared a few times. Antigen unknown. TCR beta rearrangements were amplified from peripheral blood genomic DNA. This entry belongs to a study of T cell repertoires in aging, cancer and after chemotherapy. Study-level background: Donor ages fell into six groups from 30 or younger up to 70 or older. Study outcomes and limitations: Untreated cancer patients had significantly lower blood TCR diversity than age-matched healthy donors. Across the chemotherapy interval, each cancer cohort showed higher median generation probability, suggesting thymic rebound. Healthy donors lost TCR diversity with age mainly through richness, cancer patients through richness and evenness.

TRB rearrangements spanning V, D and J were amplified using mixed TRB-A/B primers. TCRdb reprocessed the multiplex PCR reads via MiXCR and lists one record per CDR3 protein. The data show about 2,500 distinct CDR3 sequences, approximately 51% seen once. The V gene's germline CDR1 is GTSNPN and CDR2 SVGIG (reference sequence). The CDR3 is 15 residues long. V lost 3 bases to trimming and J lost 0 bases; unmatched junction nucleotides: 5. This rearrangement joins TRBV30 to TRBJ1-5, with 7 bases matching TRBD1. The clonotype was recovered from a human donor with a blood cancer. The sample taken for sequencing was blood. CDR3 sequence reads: CAWRAGGTSNQPQHF. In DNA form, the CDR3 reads TGTGCCTGGAGGGCAGGGGGGACTAGCAATCAGCCCCAGCATTTT.